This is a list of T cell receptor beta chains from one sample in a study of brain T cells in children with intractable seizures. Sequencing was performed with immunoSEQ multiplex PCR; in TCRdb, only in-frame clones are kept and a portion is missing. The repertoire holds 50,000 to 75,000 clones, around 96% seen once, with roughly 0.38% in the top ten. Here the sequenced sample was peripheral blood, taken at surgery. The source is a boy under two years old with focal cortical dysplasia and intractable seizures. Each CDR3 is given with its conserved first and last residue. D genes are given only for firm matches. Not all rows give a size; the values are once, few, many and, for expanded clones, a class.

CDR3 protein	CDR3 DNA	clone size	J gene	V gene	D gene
CASSAQTSGSHEQYF	TGTGCCAGTAGTGCCCAGACTAGCGGGAGCCACGAGCAGTACTTC	.	TRBJ2-7	TRBV19	TRBD2
CASSLEGVGGEVNEQYF	TGTGCCAGCAGCTTAGAGGGGGTGGGAGGAGAGGTCAACGAGCAGTACTTC	.	TRBJ2-7	TRBV7-9	.
CASSPHRHTEAFF	TGTGCCAGCTCACCACACCGGCACACTGAAGCTTTCTTT	.	TRBJ1-1	TRBV18	.
CARDRDNQPQHF	TGTGCCAGGGACAGGGACAATCAGCCCCAGCATTTT	once	TRBJ1-5	TRBV6-6	TRBD1
CATRTTDTQYF	TGTGCCACCCGGACCACAGATACGCAGTATTTT	.	TRBJ2-3	TRBV27	.
CASSSSPAADTQYF	TGTGCCAGCAGTAGCTCCCCCGCCGCAGATACGCAGTATTTT	.	TRBJ2-3	TRBV25-1	.
CAIRDPGTSGKNEQFF	TGTGCCATCAGGGACCCCGGGACTAGCGGGAAGAATGAGCAGTTCTTC	once	TRBJ2-1	TRBV10-3	TRBD2
CASSPTSGGAHEQFF	TGTGCCAGCAGCCCTACTAGCGGGGGGGCGCATGAGCAGTTCTTC	.	TRBJ2-1	TRBV4-2	TRBD2
CASSLVDRVDGYTF	TGTGCCAGCAGCTTAGTCGACAGGGTTGATGGCTACACCTTC	few	TRBJ1-2	TRBV7-9	TRBD1
CASSWGTIQGPQFF	TGTGCCAGCAGCTGGGGAACAATTCAGGGTCCCCAGTTCTTC	.	TRBJ2-1	TRBV5-4	.
CAISESPQGMVSPLHF	TGTGCCATCAGTGAGTCCCCCCAGGGGATGGTATCACCCCTCCACTTT	once	TRBJ1-6	TRBV10-3	.
CASSLGSAGETYEQYF	TGTGCCAGCAGCTTGGGTTCGGCAGGGGAAACCTACGAGCAGTACTTC	.	TRBJ2-7	TRBV5-4	.
CASSIIQYRGENIQYF	TGTGCCAGTAGCATAATACAGTACAGGGGGGAAAACATTCAGTACTTC	.	TRBJ2-4	TRBV19	TRBD1
CASSHRGRNEKLFF	TGTGCCAGCAGCCACCGAGGACGCAATGAAAAACTGTTTTTT	.	TRBJ1-4	TRBV3-1/TRBV3-2	.
CATSGDGQRNYNEQFF	TGTGCCACCAGCGGCGACGGACAGCGAAACTACAATGAGCAGTTCTTC	.	TRBJ2-1	TRBV15	.
CASSYLTGSGIKETQYF	TGTGCCAGCAGTTACCTGACAGGGTCGGGTATCAAAGAGACCCAGTACTTC	.	TRBJ2-5	TRBV6-2/TRBV6-3	TRBD1
CASSPPHRANTEAFF	TGTGCCAGCAGTCCCCCGCACAGGGCGAACACTGAAGCTTTCTTT	.	TRBJ1-1	TRBV27	.
CASSQTPQGMYGYTF	TGCGCCAGCAGCCAAACCCCACAGGGGATGTATGGCTACACCTTC	.	TRBJ1-2	TRBV4-1	TRBD1
CASRVGLSSDTEAFF	TGTGCCAGCAGAGTTGGTCTGTCCTCAGACACTGAAGCTTTCTTT	.	TRBJ1-1	TRBV2	.
CASRPGTQNTAAFF	TGCGCCAGCAGGCCCGGGACTCAAAATACAGCCGCTTTCTTT	.	TRBJ1-1	TRBV4-1	.
CASSSSIYTEAFF	TGTGCCAGCAGCTCTTCGATTTACACTGAAGCTTTCTTT	.	TRBJ1-1	TRBV5-5	.
CASSYGVAGELFF	TGTGCCAGCAGTTACGGGGTGGCCGGGGAGCTGTTTTTT	once	TRBJ2-2	TRBV6-2/TRBV6-3	.
CAISVLAGGFTDTQYF	TGTGCCATCAGTGTACTAGCGGGGGGGTTCACAGATACGCAGTATTTT	.	TRBJ2-3	TRBV10-3	TRBD2
CASSQVGKGYGYTF	TGTGCCAGCAGCCAAGTCGGAAAGGGCTATGGCTACACCTTC	.	TRBJ1-2	TRBV14	.
CASNRGNQPQHF	TGTGCCAGCAACAGGGGTAATCAGCCCCAGCATTTT	.	TRBJ1-5	TRBV12-3/TRBV12-4	TRBD1
CASSMSGGAERHEQYF	TGTGCCAGTAGTATGTCAGGGGGCGCTGAACGCCACGAGCAGTACTTC	.	TRBJ2-7	TRBV19	TRBD1
CASSSPFGASPPDTQYF	TGTGCCAGCAGTTCCCCCTTCGGGGCCTCGCCCCCAGATACGCAGTATTTT	.	TRBJ2-3	TRBV28	.
CASNVAGTHRANVLTF	TGTGCCAGCAACGTAGCGGGGACTCATCGAGCCAACGTCCTGACTTTC	.	TRBJ2-6	TRBV4-2	TRBD2
CASSPLAGMAYEQYF	TGTGCCAGCAGTCCTCTAGCGGGAATGGCCTACGAGCAGTACTTC	.	TRBJ2-7	TRBV27	TRBD2
CASSFKGPTTQYF	TGTGCCAGCAGCTTCAAGGGCCCTACTACGCAGTATTTT	.	TRBJ2-3	TRBV7-3	.
CATSMGLGGTDTQYF	TGTGCCACCAGCATGGGACTAGGAGGAACAGATACGCAGTATTTT	.	TRBJ2-3	TRBV15	TRBD2
CASSQDLAGGRLDEQYF	TGTGCCAGCAGCCAAGATCTCGCGGGAGGTCGTCTGGACGAGCAGTACTTC	.	TRBJ2-7	TRBV4-2	TRBD2
CASSSNLAGGPNEQFF	TGTGCCAGCAGCTCAAACCTAGCGGGAGGGCCCAATGAGCAGTTCTTC	once	TRBJ2-1	TRBV5-4	TRBD2
CASSLTVPESGANVLTF	TGCGCCAGCAGCTTGACGGTCCCTGAATCTGGGGCCAACGTCCTGACTTTC	.	TRBJ2-6	TRBV5-1	.
CASSLLSGLPNTIYF	TGCGCCAGCAGCTTGCTTTCAGGTCTGCCAAACACCATATATTTT	.	TRBJ1-3	TRBV5-1	.
CASSPSSSGRETQYF	TGCGCCAGCAGCCCCTCCTCTAGCGGGAGGGAGACCCAGTACTTC	few	TRBJ2-5	TRBV4-3	TRBD2
CASSLLGPRVHEQFF	TGTGCCAGCAGCTTATTAGGACCAAGGGTCCATGAGCAGTTCTTC	.	TRBJ2-1	TRBV5-6	.
CATSRVDNEQFF	TGTGCCACCAGCAGAGTTGACAATGAGCAGTTCTTC	.	TRBJ2-1	TRBV15	.
CASSLSDTGNTIYF	TGTGCCAGCAGTTTATCGGACACTGGAAACACCATATATTTT	.	TRBJ1-3	TRBV27	.
CASSELSGVTGIYSPLHF	TGTGCCAGCAGTGAATTAAGTGGGGTTACAGGGATTTATTCACCCCTCCACTTT	once	TRBJ1-6	TRBV6-1	.
CASTPDRGQGGRGQPQHF	TGTGCCAGCACCCCGGACAGGGGGCAAGGGGGACGGGGTCAGCCCCAGCATTTT	few	TRBJ1-5	TRBV6-2/TRBV6-3	TRBD1
CASSQQGLVALFF	TGCGCCAGCAGCCAACAGGGGTTGGTTGCGCTGTTTTTT	.	TRBJ2-2	TRBV4-1	.
CASSKERESVGELFF	TGTGCCAGCAGCAAAGAGCGGGAGTCGGTCGGGGAGCTGTTTTTT	.	TRBJ2-2	TRBV21-1	.
CASSPGGQMNTEAFF	TGCGCCAGCAGCCCGGGGGGACAGATGAACACTGAAGCTTTCTTT	.	TRBJ1-1	TRBV5-1	TRBD1
CASSRRAQLSGNTIYF	TGCGCCAGCAGCCGTCGGGCCCAGCTCTCTGGAAACACCATATATTTT	.	TRBJ1-3	TRBV4-3	.
CASREQDRPNSPLHF	TGCGCCAGCAGAGAACAGGACAGGCCTAATTCACCCCTCCACTTT	.	TRBJ1-6	TRBV5-1	TRBD1
CASSPQGLPASYEQYF	TGTGCCAGCAGCCCGCAGGGACTACCCGCCTCCTACGAGCAGTACTTC	.	TRBJ2-7	TRBV6-2/TRBV6-3	TRBD2
CASRVGQSYEQYF	TGTGCCAGCAGGGTGGGACAGAGCTACGAGCAGTACTTC	.	TRBJ2-7	TRBV28	TRBD1
CASSPRPPGELYNEQFF	TGTGCCAGCAGCCCGAGACCGCCCGGGGAGTTATACAATGAGCAGTTCTTC	.	TRBJ2-1	TRBV11-2	.
CASSLRDRAYEQYF	TGCGCCAGCAGCCTCCGGGACAGGGCCTACGAGCAGTACTTC	.	TRBJ2-7	TRBV5-1	TRBD1
CASSPRDGSPLHF	TGTGCCAGCAGCCCAAGGGATGGTTCACCCCTCCACTTT	.	TRBJ1-6	TRBV7-9	.
CASSDRLAGVSGKNIQYF	TGTGCCAGTAGTGACAGACTAGCGGGAGTATCTGGCAAAAACATTCAGTACTTC	.	TRBJ2-4	TRBV19	TRBD2
CASSVQVSQTDTQYF	TGTGCCAGCAGCGTGCAGGTTTCTCAGACAGATACGCAGTATTTT	.	TRBJ2-3	TRBV9	.
CASSLVLSSYNEQFF	TGTGCCAGCAGCTTGGTCCTCAGCTCCTACAATGAGCAGTTCTTC	.	TRBJ2-1	TRBV5-6	.
CASSMRYGQGFYEQYF	TGTGCCAGTAGTATGCGGTACGGACAGGGGTTTTACGAGCAGTACTTC	.	TRBJ2-7	TRBV19	TRBD1